A single sample is the source of the 17 T cell receptor beta chains below, sequenced in a study of PD-1 blockade in classical Hodgkin lymphoma. Sequenced by immunoSEQ multiplex PCR; TCRdb stores in-frame clones only, minus some. The sample lists 40,000 to 45,000 clones, roughly three quarters seen once, with approximately 2.9% in the top ten. Relapse was seen in all patients after autologous stem cell transplantation, and brentuximab vedotin exposure was variable. This material consisted of peripheral blood mononuclear cells (PBMCs), taken before the second cycle of nivolumab. The source of these receptors is a human donor with classical Hodgkin lymphoma.

Only a few counts were recorded for this clone. This chain connects TRBV6-6 to TRBJ2-7, with D perhaps given as TRBD1 or TRBD2 (5 bases each). This CDR3 is built from 11 residues. The V gene's germline CDR1 is MNHNY and CDR2 SVGAGI (reference sequence). V lost 8 bases and J 4 bases, leaving 9 bases between the germline ends. The CDR3 sequence: CASRDGYEQYF. The DNA of the CDR3 is TGTGCCAGCCGGGACGGATACGAGCAGTACTTC.

The chain recombines TRBV28 with TRBJ2-1, with 10 bases that match TRBD2. With 3 bases clipped from V and 1 base from J, the junction kept 6 bases outside the gene matches. The CDR3 runs 17 residues. Germline V CDR1 and CDR2: MDHEN, SYDVKM. The DNA of the CDR3 is TGTGCCAGCAGTTTGTTCAGCGGGGGGGCATCCTACAATGAGCAGTTCTTC. Protein: CASSLFSGGASYNEQFF. Looking up the rest from reference TRBV28 and TRBJ2-1 gives the full variable domain: DVKVTQSSRYLVKRTGEKVFLECVQDMDHENMFWYRQDPGLGLRLIYFSYDVKMKEKGDIPEGYSVSREKKERFSLILESASTNQTSMYLCASSLFSGGASYNEQFFGPGTRLTVL.

The chain links TRBV2 to TRBJ2-1; TRBD2 might be the D (5 bases). The V and J ends lost 7 bases and 7 bases respectively, with 11 bases between them. Germline V gene sequence: CDR1 SNHLY, CDR2 FYNNEI. CDR3 length: 12 amino acids. The CDR3 nucleotides read TGTGCCAGCAATGAGGGTACGAATGAGCAGTTCTTC. This codes for CASNEGTNEQFF.

This clone was seen at least ten times. The CDR3 nucleotides read TGTGCCAGCAGTTATGGAAGCTACACCTTC. Amino acids: CASSYGSYTF. This chain joins TRBV6-6 and TRBJ1-2; no clear D gene. The CDR3 is made up of 10 amino acids. V gave up 3 bases and J gave up 9 bases, with 5 bases separating them. Looked up from germline, CDR1 is MNHNY and CDR2 is SVGAGI (reference sequence).

This chain joins TRBV5-5 and TRBJ1-4; D is unresolved. The germline gives CDR1 SGHKS, CDR2 YYEKEE (reference sequence). This CDR3 has 14 residues. V gave up 4 bases and J gave up 6 bases, with 13 bases separating them. CDR3 sequence (DNA): TGTGCCAGCAGCCCCATTACTGGAGATGAAAAACTGTTTTTT. Protein sequence: CASSPITGDEKLFF.

The chain employs TRBV5-4 and TRBJ2-5, with D possibly TRBD2 on 5 matching bases. This CDR3 spans 13 amino acids. The V gene lost 5 bases and the J gene lost 0 bases, with 8 bases spanning the gap. The germline gives CDR1 SGHNT, CDR2 YYREEE (reference sequence). DNA for the CDR3: TGTGCCAGCAGGAGGGCAGACCAAGAGACCCAGTACTTC. Its protein product is CASRRADQETQYF.

The J gene is TRBJ1-4, the V gene TRBV9; 8 nucleotides align to TRBD1. Germline values: CDR1 SGDLS, CDR2 YYNGEE. This CDR3 has 16 residues. V trimming: 3 bases; J trimming: 7 bases; junction bases outside the gene matches: 11. The CDR3 reads CASSGGDRGGGEKLFF. CDR3 DNA: TGTGCCAGCAGCGGCGGCGACAGGGGAGGGGGTGAAAAACTGTTTTTT.

The chain carries TRBV5-8 and TRBJ1-2, with TRBD1 identical over 7 bases. Germline loops: CDR1 SGHTS, CDR2 YDEGEE. V shed 3 bases, J shed 6 bases, and the junction held 5 bases outside the gene matches. This CDR3 comprises 13 residues. CDR3 sequence: CASSWGQSDGYTF. Written as DNA, the CDR3 is TGTGCCAGCAGCTGGGGACAGTCCGATGGCTACACCTTC. Together with reference TRBV5-8 and TRBJ1-2, the CDR3 gives the full variable domain: EAGVTQSPTHLIKTRGQQATLRCSPISGHTSVYWYQQALGLGLQFLLWYDEGEERNRGNFPPRFSGRQFPNYSSELNVNALELEDSALYLCASSWGQSDGYTFGSGTRLTVV.

The CDR3 loop is CSARQADEQYF. Here the CDR3 DNA reads TGCAGCGCGAGGCAGGCAGACGAGCAGTACTTC. The chain couples TRBV29-1 to TRBJ2-7; D unclear. With 7 bases removed from V and 5 bases from J, the gap between germline ends came to 12 bases. Germline CDR1 is SQVTM and CDR2 is ANQGSEA. This CDR3 has 11 residues.

This clone is termed medium-sized. The chain employs TRBV28 and TRBJ1-1; the D gene is possibly TRBD1 (6 bases). CDR3 size: 13 residues. Germline loops: CDR1 MDHEN, CDR2 SYDVKM. Trimming stripped 4 bases from V and 5 bases from J, with 11 bases between. CDR3 protein: CASSYFRGTEAFF. CDR3 coding DNA: TGTGCCAGCAGTTACTTCAGGGGTACTGAAGCTTTCTTT.

The chain carries TRBV5-4 and TRBJ1-1; D remains ambiguous. Germline V lookup: CDR1 SGHNT, CDR2 YYREEE (reference sequence). The V and J ends lost 1 base and 3 bases respectively, with 4 bases between them. The CDR3 spans 12 residues. CDR3 amino acids: CASSLWDTEAFF. DNA of the CDR3: TGTGCCAGCAGCTTGTGGGACACTGAAGCTTTCTTT. The full variable domain, completed using reference TRBV5-4 and TRBJ1-1, is ETGVTQSPTHLIKTRGQQVTLRCSSQSGHNTVSWYQQALGQGPQFIFQYYREEENGRGNFPPRFSGLQFPNYSSELNVNALELDDSALYLCASSLWDTEAFFGQGTRLTVV.

The J gene is TRBJ1-2, the V gene TRBV4-2, with D possibly TRBD1 on 6 matching bases. Germline values: CDR1 LGHNA, CDR2 YNFKEQ. The CDR3 extends over 13 amino acids. The V and J ends lost 1 base and 4 bases respectively, with 7 bases between them. The chain's CDR3 is CASSQGTVYGYTF. The CDR3 region has the DNA TGTGCCAGCAGCCAAGGGACAGTCTATGGCTACACCTTC.

With regard to this clone: One end of the junction does not line up with germline, which may come from a read error. The CDR3: CASSPGVARLTDTQYF. CDR3 nucleotide sequence: TGTGCTAGCAGCCCTGGGGTAGCGAGACTCACAGATACGCAGTATTTT. The chain joins TRBV7-7 to TRBJ2-3; weak D call: TRBD2 (5 bases). There are 16 residues in the CDR3. CDR1 SSHAT and CDR2 FNYEAQ come from the germline V gene (reference sequence).

V gene TRBV19 combines with J gene TRBJ2-7; D is possibly TRBD1 or TRBD2 (6 bases each). The V end was cut by 3 bases, the J end by 5 bases, with 26 bases between. Germline lookup yields CDR1 LNHDA and CDR2 SQIVND (reference sequence). The CDR3 runs 18 residues. In nucleotides, the CDR3 is TGTGCCAGTAGTATCAAAGGAGGGGGATACCCCTCTAGGCACGAGCAGTACTTC. It specifies CASSIKGGGYPSRHEQYF.

V is TRBV5-1 and J is TRBJ2-1; 10 bases agree with TRBD2. Trimming cost V 4 bases and J 9 bases; bases outside gene matches: 13. The CDR3 sequence is 16 residues long. The germline gives CDR1 SGHRS, CDR2 YFSETQ. CDR3 residues: CASSPTSGRALGEQFF. CDR3 bases: TGCGCCAGCAGCCCAACGAGCGGGAGGGCACTCGGTGAGCAGTTCTTC. Supplemented by reference TRBV5-1 and TRBJ2-1, the full variable domain reads KAGVTQTPRYLIKTRGQQVTLSCSPISGHRSVSWYQQTPGQGLQFLFEYFSETQRNKGNFPGRFSGRQFSNSRSEMNVSTLELGDSALYLCASSPTSGRALGEQFFGPGTRLTVL.

The chain employs TRBV28 and TRBJ2-7; TRBD2 aligns across 8 bases. Losses at the gene ends were 11 bases for V and 0 bases for J; bases not matched to a gene: 9. This CDR3 is built from 14 residues. CDR1 and CDR2 from the germline V gene are MDHEN and SYDVKM. The CDR3 DNA reads TGTGCCTGCCGGCGGGAGGAGAGCTCCTACGAGCAGTACTTC. Translated, it gives CACRREESSYEQYF.

V usage is TRBV30 and J usage is TRBJ1-2; D is undetermined. CDR3 length: 13 residues. The germline gives CDR1 GTSNPN, CDR2 SVGIG (reference sequence). The ends were cut back, 2 bases at V and 4 bases at J, with 11 bases in the middle. The CDR3 DNA reads as TGTGCCTGGAGTTTAGACATACCCTATGGCTACACCTTC. Its translation is CAWSLDIPYGYTF.